The next 26 T cell receptor beta chains were all read from a single sample in a study of T-cell memory formation after mild COVID-19. TCRdb analysed the 5' RACE reads with MiXCR anew, one entry per CDR3 protein. The sample consists of 300,000 to 400,000 distinct CDR3 sequences, 28% of them appearing once. The sample comprised PBMCs or a T cell subset sorted from them (not recorded which). These receptors all come from an adult woman who had mild COVID-19 (a few samples of this study predate the infection). Cell type and time point are not known.

This clonotype was detected ten times or more. The chain joins TRBV5-4 to TRBJ2-7; D ambiguous. Germline assignment: CDR1 SGHNT and CDR2 YYREEE (reference sequence). This CDR3 is 18 amino acids long. V was clipped by 0 bases and J by 3 bases, with 22 bases between them. As DNA, the CDR3 is TGTGCCAGCAGCTTGGCGGCGAAGAGGTCGGTGGCACTCTACGAGCAGTACTTC. It encodes CASSLAAKRSVALYEQYF.

This clonotype was counted a few times. CDR3 amino acids: CASSQDWHLSYEQYF. CDR3 coding DNA: TGCGCCAGCAGCCAAGACTGGCACCTTTCCTACGAGCAGTACTTC. The chain links TRBV4-1 to TRBJ2-7, with D uncertain. Germline V CDR1 and CDR2: MGHRA, YSYEKL. The V end lost 0 bases, the J end lost 1 base, and 10 bases lay between the germline ends. The CDR3 is 15 residues long.

A few counts support this clonotype. V gene TRBV12-3 or TRBV12-4 combines with J gene TRBJ2-1, with D possibly matching TRBD1 (6 bases). Trimming shortened V by 3 bases and J by 5 bases, and 8 bases separated the two germline ends. The CDR3 has 13 amino acids. The DNA for the CDR3 is TGTGCCAGCAGTTTTAGGGGGAACAATGAGCAGTTCTTC. Translation gives CASSFRGNNEQFF.

This clonotype has just a few counts. The rearrangement joins TRBV11-1 to TRBJ1-6; D ambiguous. V was pared by 2 bases and J by 10 bases, with 9 bases between. This CDR3 is 13 amino acids long. Germline assignment: CDR1 SGHAT and CDR2 FQDESV (reference sequence). CDR3: CASSLTRESPLHF. The DNA of the CDR3 is TGTGCCAGCAGCTTAACTCGGGAGTCACCCCTCCACTTT.

This chain links TRBV30 with TRBJ1-2, with D uncertain. The CDR3 consists of 12 residues. The V end lost 0 bases, the J end lost 7 bases, and 9 bases lay between the germline ends. CDR1 is GTSNPN and CDR2 is SVGIG in the germline V gene (reference sequence). CDR3 bases: TGTGCCTGGAGTGTTGTAGGGCTTGGCTACACCTTC. Translating it yields CAWSVVGLGYTF.

The CDR3 DNA reads as TGCGCCAGCAGCTTGGATAGCCGGGCGAATGGCTACACCTTC. Translating gives CASSLDSRANGYTF. The chain carries TRBV5-1 and TRBJ1-2; the D is unclear. Deletions cut 0 bases from V and 6 bases from J, with 12 bases between. This CDR3 has 14 amino acids. Germline CDR1 is SGHRS and CDR2 is YFSETQ. Complete variable domain (other parts from reference TRBV5-1 and TRBJ1-2): KAGVTQTPRYLIKTRGQQVTLSCSPISGHRSVSWYQQTPGQGLQFLFEYFSETQRNKGNFPGRFSGRQFSNSRSEMNVSTLELGDSALYLCASSLDSRANGYTFGSGTRLTVV.

This clonotype was observed a handful of times. Here the CDR3 reads CASSLGQVVTDTQYF. The DNA for the CDR3 is TGCGCCAGCAGCCTGGGACAGGTTGTAACAGATACGCAGTATTTT. V is TRBV5-1 and J is TRBJ2-3, with TRBD1 matching over 8 bases. The ends lost 4 bases at V and 3 bases at J; junction bases unmatched: 7. The CDR3 contains 15 residues. Germline V gives CDR1 SGHRS, CDR2 YFSETQ.

The rearrangement joins TRBV7-8 to TRBJ2-7; D gene uncertain. CDR1 is SGHVS, CDR2 FQNEAQ, per germline. V was cut by 1 base and J by 5 bases, with 9 bases left in between. This CDR3 has 13 amino acids. The chain's CDR3 is CASSLVGDHEQYF. For the CDR3, the DNA is TGTGCCAGCAGCTTAGTGGGTGACCACGAGCAGTACTTC. Filled out from reference TRBV7-8 and TRBJ2-7, the complete variable domain reads GAGVSQSPRYKVAKRGQDVALRCDPISGHVSLFWYQQALGQGPEFLTYFQNEAQLDKSGLPSDRFFAERPEGSVSTLKIQRTQQEDSAVYLCASSLVGDHEQYFGPGTRLTVT.

This clonotype was detected only a few times. The chain is built from TRBV6-1 and TRBJ2-3, with TRBD1 matching over 9 bases. CDR3 size: 16 residues. CDR1 is MNHNS and CDR2 is SASEGT in the germline V gene. Losses at the gene ends were 1 base for V and 3 bases for J; bases not matched to a gene: 5. The CDR3 bases are TGTGCCAGCAGTGAAGTCACAGGGGGCGCGACAGATACGCAGTATTTT. This translates into CASSEVTGGATDTQYF.

This clonotype came up a few times. The V and J genes are TRBV12-3 or TRBV12-4 and TRBJ2-3; TRBD2 matches 9 bases. The V and J ends lost 8 bases and 2 bases, in that order; junction bases with no gene match: 8. The CDR3 is 15 residues long. The CDR3 sequence: CASVISGGLTDTQYF. CDR3 sequence (DNA): TGTGCCAGCGTGATTAGCGGGGGCCTCACAGATACGCAGTATTTT.

The V gene is TRBV7-9, the J gene TRBJ2-1, with 14 bases identical to TRBD2. This CDR3 spans 16 amino acids. Trimming at V came to 3 bases and at J to 8 bases, leaving 6 bases not matched to a gene. Per germline, CDR1 SEHNR and CDR2 FQNEAQ (reference sequence). CDR3 loop: CASSFLTSGGADEQFF. CDR3 DNA sequence: TGTGCCAGCAGCTTTTTGACTAGCGGGGGGGCAGATGAGCAGTTCTTC.

The chain joins TRBV5-1 to TRBJ2-2; D is ambiguous. In germline, CDR1 is SGHRS, CDR2 YFSETQ. Deletions cut 2 bases from V and 1 base from J, with 9 bases between. The CDR3 has 15 amino acids. The CDR3 region is CASSFTQLNTGELFF. The CDR3 DNA follows: TGCGCCAGCAGCTTCACACAGTTGAACACCGGGGAGCTGTTTTTT.

The chain uses TRBV20-1 and TRBJ2-5; 8 nucleotides align to TRBD1. CDR1 is DFQATT, CDR2 SNEGSKA, per germline (reference sequence). The V and J ends lost 5 bases and 9 bases, in that order; junction bases with no gene match: 11. The CDR3 loop spans 13 amino acids. This CDR3 reads CSALGQGLSAQYF. CDR3 nucleotides: TGCAGTGCTTTAGGACAGGGCCTAAGCGCCCAGTACTTC.

The chain recombines TRBV2 with TRBJ2-5; perhaps TRBD1 as D (6 bases). V gave up 6 bases and J gave up 3 bases, with 20 bases separating them. Looked up from germline, CDR1 is SNHLY and CDR2 is FYNNEI. The CDR3 length is 16 residues. CDR3 in DNA: TGTGCCAGCAGCCTCTGGATCCGAGGGGGAGAAGAGACCCAGTACTTC. Its protein product is CASSLWIRGGEETQYF. The variable domain in full, completed from reference TRBV2 and TRBJ2-5, reads EPEVTQTPSHQVTQMGQEVILRCVPISNHLYFYWYRQILGQKVEFLVSFYNNEISEKSEIFDDQFSVERPDGSNFTLKIRSTKLEDSAMYFCASSLWIRGGEETQYFGPGTRLLVL.

The V call is TRBV11-2, the J call TRBJ2-7, with D perhaps given as TRBD1 or TRBD2 (5 bases each). Trimming took 4 bases from V and 0 from J, leaving 13 bases between them. In germline, CDR1 is SGHAT, CDR2 FQNNGV. The CDR3 totals 15 residues. Here the CDR3 DNA reads TGTGCCAGCAGCTCGGCAGGGAGCCTCTCCTACGAGCAGTACTTC. Its protein is CASSSAGSLSYEQYF.

The rearrangement uses TRBV7-3 and TRBJ2-1, with 7 bases identical to TRBD1. Germline values: CDR1 SGHTA, CDR2 FQGTGA. CDR3 length: 15 amino acids. V shed 5 bases, J shed 5 bases, and the junction held 9 bases outside the gene matches. The CDR3 sequence: CASSNTGDQDNEQFF. The CDR3 nucleotides are TGTGCCAGCAGCAACACAGGGGACCAGGACAATGAGCAGTTCTTC.

This clonotype was found a few times. V gene TRBV11-1 combines with J gene TRBJ1-2, with TRBD1 matching over 7 bases. CDR1 is SGHAT, CDR2 FQDESV, per germline (reference sequence). The J segment lost 3 bases and the V segment lost 0 bases, leaving 10 bases of the junction unmatched. This CDR3 comprises 17 residues. The CDR3 is CASSLAPGQDPDYGYTF. The DNA for the CDR3 is TGTGCCAGCAGCTTAGCACCTGGACAGGATCCTGACTATGGCTACACCTTC.

The table lists this clonotype with a count of one. The J gene is TRBJ1-1, the V gene TRBV25-1; D gene uncertain. Germline CDR1 MGHDK, CDR2 SYGVNS. CDR3 length: 11 residues. V was shortened by 3 bases and J by 6 bases, with 5 bases between the two germline ends. The CDR3 region has the DNA TGTGCCAGCAGTGACCCATCTGAAGCTTTCTTT. As protein: CASSDPSEAFF.

There are a few counts of this clonotype. The chain couples TRBV5-6 to TRBJ2-3; possibly TRBD1 for D (6 bases). The CDR3 covers 15 residues. Trimming took 0 bases from V and 5 from J, leaving 13 bases between them. Germline V CDR1 and CDR2: SGHDT, YYEEEE. The CDR3 DNA reads TGTGCCAGCAGCTTGGAGGGGCAGGGGAGAGATACGCAGTATTTT. Residues: CASSLEGQGRDTQYF.

The rearrangement uses TRBV6-2 or TRBV6-3 and TRBJ1-5; 7 nucleotides agree with TRBD1. Germline V gene lookup returns CDR1 MNHEY and CDR2 SVGEGT. Trimming took 6 bases from V and 7 from J; bases not matched to a gene: 6. The CDR3 runs to 13 residues. The CDR3 sequence: CASSRQGGQPQHF. In DNA form, the CDR3 reads TGTGCCAGCAGCCGACAGGGAGGACAGCCCCAGCATTTT.

CDR3 region: CASSVTGGAGQPQHF. CDR3 bases: TGCGCCAGCAGCGTTACAGGGGGCGCGGGACAGCCCCAGCATTTT. This chain connects TRBV5-1 to TRBJ1-5; 9 bases fit TRBD1. This CDR3 comprises 15 residues. V dropped 4 bases and J dropped 7; count of bases not matched to a gene: 9. CDR1 is SGHRS and CDR2 is YFSETQ in the germline V gene.

The chain links TRBV15 to TRBJ2-5; 7 bases are shared with TRBD2. J was trimmed by 3 bases and V by 0 bases; bases with no gene match: 13. Germline CDR1 LNHNV, CDR2 YYDKDF (reference sequence). This CDR3 is 18 amino acids long. This CDR3 reads CATSREPHLREWEETQYF. CDR3 nucleotide sequence: TGTGCCACCAGCAGAGAACCCCACCTGCGGGAGTGGGAAGAGACCCAGTACTTC. The whole variable domain, remainder taken from reference TRBV15 and TRBJ2-5, is DAMVIQNPRYQVTQFGKPVTLSCSQTLNHNVMYWYQQKSSQAPKLLFHYYDKDFNNEADTPDNFQSRRPNTSFCFLDIRSPGLGDTAMYLCATSREPHLREWEETQYFGPGTRLLVL.

The V and J genes are TRBV14 and TRBJ2-7; D might be TRBD1 (6 bases). V was shortened by 3 bases and J by 12 bases, with 21 bases between the two germline ends. From germline, CDR1 is SGHDN and CDR2 FVKESK. There are 14 residues in the CDR3. The CDR3 nucleotides are TGTGCCAGCAGCCACAGGAGGCAAGAAGACAGGACGTACTTC. It specifies CASSHRRQEDRTYF.

In its sample, this clonotype was seen a few times. Here the CDR3 DNA reads TGTGCCAGCAGCCCAGACAGGGACCGGGAACAGTACTTC. This translates into CASSPDRDREQYF. The rearrangement uses TRBV5-6 and TRBJ2-7; 7 nucleotides agree with TRBD1. Per the germline V gene, CDR1 is SGHDT and CDR2 is YYEEEE. This CDR3 contains 13 residues. Trimming removed 4 bases from V and 10 bases from J; junction bases left unmatched: 11.

This clonotype was recorded a few times. The J gene is TRBJ2-3, the V gene TRBV5-1, with D possibly being TRBD2 (6 bases). V shed 1 base and J shed 2 bases, with 14 bases lying between them. The germline V gene encodes CDR1 SGHRS and CDR2 YFSETQ. This CDR3 region has 16 residues. As DNA, the CDR3 is TGCGCCAGCAGCTTGCTTCTTAGCGGTAACACAGATACGCAGTATTTT. Translation: CASSLLLSGNTDTQYF.

The chain employs TRBV24-1 and TRBJ1-2; 9 nucleotides agree with TRBD1. The trim removed 3 bases at V and 7 bases at J, leaving 8 bases unmatched. CDR3 length equals 15 residues. Germline V gene sequence: CDR1 KGHDR, CDR2 SFDVKD. The DNA of the CDR3 is TGTGCCACCAGTGATCACACGACAGGGGGTTTTGGCTACACCTTC. Its translation is CATSDHTTGGFGYTF.